Following are 12 T cell receptor beta chains from one sample sequenced in a study of identical twins. TCRdb re-analysed the 5' RACE reads in MiXCR, keeping a single row per CDR3 protein. The sample has about 810,000 distinct CDR3 sequences; more than 9% are singletons. This sample was also put to use in a study of yellow fever vaccine responses in identical twins.

The sequenced sample was PBMCs. The receptors come from a woman under 30 in good health.

This clonotype was recorded only once. The V call is TRBV7-6, the J call TRBJ2-3, with 12 bases fitting TRBD2. This CDR3 comprises 18 residues. V lost 5 bases to trimming and J lost 5 bases; unmatched junction nucleotides: 14. Germline-derived CDR1 and CDR2 are SGHVS and FNYEAQ. The CDR3 sequence is CASSPQRASGGARDTQYF. DNA of the CDR3: TGTGCCAGCAGCCCCCAGAGGGCTAGCGGGGGGGCGCGAGATACGCAGTATTTT.

The chain recombines TRBV24-1 with TRBJ2-4; a weak D match, TRBD1 (6 bases). Germline assignment: CDR1 KGHDR and CDR2 SFDVKD. V dropped 4 bases and J dropped 0 bases, with 15 bases sitting between them. This CDR3 contains 17 residues. This chain's CDR3 is CATSESTGFGAKNIQYF. The CDR3 nucleotides are TGTGCCACCAGTGAATCCACAGGGTTCGGAGCCAAAAACATTCAGTACTTC.

This clonotype came up a few times. V is TRBV21-1 and J is TRBJ1-1; the table assigns TRBD1, which was not confirmed against the DNA. TRBV21-1 is labeled a pseudogene. The CDR3 contains 13 residues. CDR3 in amino acids: CASIPGPRGEAFF. CDR3 DNA sequence: TGTGCCAGCATCCCAGGACCGAGGGGTGAAGCTTTCTTT.

This clonotype has a handful of counts. This sequence joins TRBV20-1 and TRBJ2-7; 8 bases map to TRBD1. Germline loops: CDR1 DFQATT, CDR2 SNEGSKA (reference sequence). V lost 5 bases, J lost 4 bases, and 7 bases stayed unmatched. CDR3 length equals 13 residues. The DNA of the CDR3 is TGCAGTGCTTGGGACAGGATGGGGTACGAGCAGTACTTC. Its translation: CSAWDRMGYEQYF.

As DNA, the CDR3 is TGTGCCAGCAGCTTAATAAATAGACTAGCGGGAGGTTTCACGGTCGCAGATACGCAGTATTTT. Translated: CASSLINRLAGGFTVADTQYF. The chain employs TRBV7-3 and TRBJ2-3; 13 bases fit TRBD2. The CDR3 is 21 residues long. Germline V lookup: CDR1 SGHTA, CDR2 FQGTGA. Unmatched junction bases numbered 17, after V lost 1 base and J lost 4 bases.

This clonotype occurred a few times. The CDR3 sequence is CASSESGLHTEAFF. The CDR3 DNA sequence: TGTGCCAGCAGTGAAAGTGGGCTGCACACTGAAGCTTTCTTT. V is TRBV2 and J is TRBJ1-1; no clear D gene. The CDR3 extends over 14 amino acids. Trimming stripped 2 bases from V and 3 bases from J, with 10 bases between. The germline V gene has CDR1 SNHLY and CDR2 FYNNEI.

This clonotype was seen only a few times. This chain connects TRBV10-1 to TRBJ2-1; no clear D gene. CDR1 and CDR2 (germline): WNHNN, SYGVQD (reference sequence). With 0 bases removed from V and 7 bases from J, the gap between germline ends came to 7 bases. The CDR3 is 13 residues long. The DNA for the CDR3 is TGCGCCAGCAGTGAGTCGAGCGAGAATGAGCAGTTCTTC. Translation: CASSESSENEQFF.

V gene TRBV3-1 combines with J gene TRBJ1-1; D is possibly TRBD1 (5 bases). CDR3 length equals 13 residues. V lost 1 base and J 4 bases, leaving 7 bases between the germline ends. Germline assignment: CDR1 LGHDT and CDR2 YNNKEL (reference sequence). CDR3 sequence: CASSQGGPTEAFF. The CDR3 DNA is TGTGCCAGCAGCCAAGGGGGACCCACTGAAGCTTTCTTT.

This clonotype was recorded many times. The gene calls are TRBV10-3 and TRBJ2-1, with D possibly TRBD1 on 6 matching bases. The length of the CDR3 is 16 residues. V lost 3 bases and J lost 0, with 12 bases in between. CDR1 and CDR2 (germline): ENHRY, SYGVKD. The CDR3 DNA reads as TGTGCCATCAGTGATTTCGGGGACATCTCCTACAATGAGCAGTTCTTC. It codes for CAISDFGDISYNEQFF.

This clonotype showed up just a few times. The gene calls are TRBV5-1 and TRBJ1-2; the D gene is possibly TRBD1 (5 bases). The CDR3 covers 13 residues. The V end was cut by 7 bases, the J end by 4 bases, with 14 bases between. Per the germline V gene, CDR1 is SGHRS and CDR2 is YFSETQ. The DNA for the CDR3 is TGCGCCAGCGCGGGGGGTCCTCCCTATGGCTACACCTTC. Its protein product is CASAGGPPYGYTF.

CDR3 bases: TGTGCCATCTCGGTAGGGACTAAGAGCACCGGGGAGCTGTTTTTT. Translation gives CAISVGTKSTGELFF. The chain recombines TRBV10-3 with TRBJ2-2, with 7 bases lining up with TRBD2. Germline loops: CDR1 ENHRY, CDR2 SYGVKD. The CDR3 has 15 amino acids. Trimming at V came to 8 bases and at J to 4 bases, leaving 10 bases not matched to a gene.

This clonotype was observed many times. The chain is built from TRBV29-1 and TRBJ2-1; 7 bases line up with TRBD2. This CDR3 contains 10 residues. The J segment lost 9 bases and the V segment lost 7 bases, leaving 3 bases of the junction unmatched. Germline loops: CDR1 SQVTM, CDR2 ANQGSEA. CDR3 bases: TGCAGCGGGGAGGGGATTGAGCAGTTCTTC. It is translated as CSGEGIEQFF.